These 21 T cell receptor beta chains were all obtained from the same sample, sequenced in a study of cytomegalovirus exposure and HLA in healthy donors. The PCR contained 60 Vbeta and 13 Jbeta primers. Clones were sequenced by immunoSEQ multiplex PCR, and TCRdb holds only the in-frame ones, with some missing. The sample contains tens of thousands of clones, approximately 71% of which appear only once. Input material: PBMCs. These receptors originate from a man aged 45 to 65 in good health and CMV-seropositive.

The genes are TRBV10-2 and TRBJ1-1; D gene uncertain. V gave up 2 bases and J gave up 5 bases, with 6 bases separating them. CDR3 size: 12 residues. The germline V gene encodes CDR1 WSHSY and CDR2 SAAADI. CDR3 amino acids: CASSEAGTEAFF. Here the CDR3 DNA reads TGCGCCAGCAGTGAGGCGGGGACTGAAGCTTTCTTT.

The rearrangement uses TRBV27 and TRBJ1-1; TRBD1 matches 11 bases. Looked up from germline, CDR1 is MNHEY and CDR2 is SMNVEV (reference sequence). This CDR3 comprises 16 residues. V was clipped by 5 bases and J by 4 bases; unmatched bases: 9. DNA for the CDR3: TGTGCCAGCAGTGGACAGGGGGCTTTACAGGGCACTGAAGCTTTCTTT. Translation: CASSGQGALQGTEAFF.

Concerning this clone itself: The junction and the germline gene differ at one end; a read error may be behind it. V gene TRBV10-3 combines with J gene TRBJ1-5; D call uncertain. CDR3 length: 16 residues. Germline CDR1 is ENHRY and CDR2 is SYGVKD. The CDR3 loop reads CAISGASSDSNQPRHF. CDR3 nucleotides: TGTGCCATCAGTGGAGCGTCCTCCGATAGCAATCAGCCCCGGCATTTT.

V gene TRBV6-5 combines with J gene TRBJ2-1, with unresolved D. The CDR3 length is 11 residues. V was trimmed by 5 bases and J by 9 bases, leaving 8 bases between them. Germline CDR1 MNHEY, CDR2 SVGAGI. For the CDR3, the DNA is TGTGCCAGCAGTCGAGGCGGTGAGCAGTTCTTC. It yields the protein CASSRGGEQFF.

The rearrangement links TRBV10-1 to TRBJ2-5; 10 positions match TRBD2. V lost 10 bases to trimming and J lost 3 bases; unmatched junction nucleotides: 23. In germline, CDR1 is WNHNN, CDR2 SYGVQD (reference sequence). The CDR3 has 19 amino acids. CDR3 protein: CAKKRGGLSRRGKKETQYF. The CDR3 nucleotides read TGCGCCAAAAAGCGGGGGGGCCTATCCCGTAGGGGCAAAAAAGAGACCCAGTACTTC.

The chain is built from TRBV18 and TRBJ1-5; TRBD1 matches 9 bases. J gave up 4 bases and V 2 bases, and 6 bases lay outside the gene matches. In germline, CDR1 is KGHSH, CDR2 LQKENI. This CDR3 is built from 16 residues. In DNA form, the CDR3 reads TGTGCCAGCTCACCAAGCGGGACAGGGATTAATCAGCCCCAGCATTTT. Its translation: CASSPSGTGINQPQHF.

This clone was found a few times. In nucleotides, the CDR3 is TGTGCCAGCAGTGGCAGTTACAATCAGCCCCAGCATTTT. Amino acids: CASSGSYNQPQHF. The chain couples TRBV6-1 to TRBJ1-5, with no clear D. Trimming took 4 bases from V and 3 from J, leaving 7 bases between them. The CDR3 is made up of 13 amino acids. Per germline, CDR1 MNHNS and CDR2 SASEGT.

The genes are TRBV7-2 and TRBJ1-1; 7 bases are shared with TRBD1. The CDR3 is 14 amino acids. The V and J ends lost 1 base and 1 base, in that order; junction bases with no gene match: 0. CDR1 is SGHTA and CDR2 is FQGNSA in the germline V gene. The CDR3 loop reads CASSLGTGNTEAFF. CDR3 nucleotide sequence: TGTGCCAGCAGCTTAGGGACAGGGAACACTGAAGCTTTCTTT. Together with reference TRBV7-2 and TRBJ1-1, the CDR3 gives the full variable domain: GAGVSQSPSNKVTEKGKDVELRCDPISGHTALYWYRQSLGQGLEFLIYFQGNSAPDKSGLPSDRFSAERTGGSVSTLTIQRTQQEDSAVYLCASSLGTGNTEAFFGQGTRLTVV.

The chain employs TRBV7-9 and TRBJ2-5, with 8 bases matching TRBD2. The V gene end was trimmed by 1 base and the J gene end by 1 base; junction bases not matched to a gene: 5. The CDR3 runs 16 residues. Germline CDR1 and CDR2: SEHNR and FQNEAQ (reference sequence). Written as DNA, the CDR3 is TGTGCCAGCAGCTTAGTCCCTAGCGGGTCCCAAGAGACCCAGTACTTC. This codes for CASSLVPSGSQETQYF.

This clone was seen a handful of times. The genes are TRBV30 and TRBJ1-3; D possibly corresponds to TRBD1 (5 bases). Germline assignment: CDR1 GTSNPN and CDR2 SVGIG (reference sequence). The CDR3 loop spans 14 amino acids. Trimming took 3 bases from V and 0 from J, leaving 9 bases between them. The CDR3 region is CAWSQGLSGNTIYF. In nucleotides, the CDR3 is TGTGCCTGGAGCCAGGGCCTCTCTGGAAACACCATATATTTT. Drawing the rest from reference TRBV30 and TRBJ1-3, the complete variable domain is SQTIHQWPATLVQPVGSPLSLECTVEGTSNPNLYWYRQAAGRGLQLLFYSVGIGQISSEVPQNLSASRPQDRQFILSSKKLLLSDSGFYLCAWSQGLSGNTIYFGEGSWLTVV.

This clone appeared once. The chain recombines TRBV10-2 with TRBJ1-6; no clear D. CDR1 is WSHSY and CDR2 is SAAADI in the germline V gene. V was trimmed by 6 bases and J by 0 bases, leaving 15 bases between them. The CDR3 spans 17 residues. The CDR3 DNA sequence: TGCGCCAGCAGGGGCTCGGTTACCAGCTCCTATAATTCACCCCTCCACTTT. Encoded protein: CASRGSVTSSYNSPLHF.

The CDR3, as DNA: TGTGCCAGCAGTGAAATGGGGGGTAGGAATTCACCCCTCCACTTT. It translates to CASSEMGGRNSPLHF. V is TRBV25-1 and J is TRBJ1-6; possible D gene TRBD1, 5 bases. CDR3 size: 15 residues. V was clipped by 2 bases and J by 7 bases, with 12 bases between them. Per germline, CDR1 MGHDK and CDR2 SYGVNS.

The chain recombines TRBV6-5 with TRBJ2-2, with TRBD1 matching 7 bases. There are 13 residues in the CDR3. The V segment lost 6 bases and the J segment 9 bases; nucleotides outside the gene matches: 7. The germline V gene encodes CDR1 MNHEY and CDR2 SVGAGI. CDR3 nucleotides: TGTGCCAGCAGACACCAGGGGGTCCGGGAGCTGTTTTTT. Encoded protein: CASRHQGVRELFF.

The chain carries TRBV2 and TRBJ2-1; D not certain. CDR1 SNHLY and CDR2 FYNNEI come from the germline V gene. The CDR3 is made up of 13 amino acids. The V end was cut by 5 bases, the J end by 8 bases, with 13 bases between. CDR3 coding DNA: TGTGCCAGCAGTCCCCGAGACTCCTATGAGCAGTTCTTC. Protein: CASSPRDSYEQFF.

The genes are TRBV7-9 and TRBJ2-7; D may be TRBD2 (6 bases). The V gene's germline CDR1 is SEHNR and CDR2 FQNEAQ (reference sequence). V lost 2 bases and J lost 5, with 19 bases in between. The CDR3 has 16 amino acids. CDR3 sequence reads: CASSLYSGRVRNEQYF. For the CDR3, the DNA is TGTGCCAGCAGCTTATATAGCGGCAGGGTGCGGAACGAGCAGTACTTC.

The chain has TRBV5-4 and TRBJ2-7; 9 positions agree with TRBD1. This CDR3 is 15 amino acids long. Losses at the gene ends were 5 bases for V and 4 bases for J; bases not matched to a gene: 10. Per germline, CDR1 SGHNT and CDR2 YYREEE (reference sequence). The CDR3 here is CASRADGTGRYEQYF. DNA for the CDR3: TGTGCCAGCAGGGCCGACGGGACAGGGAGATACGAGCAGTACTTC.

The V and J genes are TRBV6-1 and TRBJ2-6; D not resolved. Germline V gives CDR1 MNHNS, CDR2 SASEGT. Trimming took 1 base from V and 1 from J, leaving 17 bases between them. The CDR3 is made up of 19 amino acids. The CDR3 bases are TGTGCCAGCAGTGAAGTCGGAGCGCTTTGGTTGTCTGGGGCCAACGTCCTGACTTTC. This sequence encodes CASSEVGALWLSGANVLTF.

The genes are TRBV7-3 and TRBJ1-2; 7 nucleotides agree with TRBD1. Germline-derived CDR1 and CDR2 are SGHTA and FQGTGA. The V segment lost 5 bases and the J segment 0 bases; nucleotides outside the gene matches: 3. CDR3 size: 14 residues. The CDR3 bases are TGTGCCAGCAGCCCGACAGGGACTAACTATGGCTACACCTTC. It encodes CASSPTGTNYGYTF. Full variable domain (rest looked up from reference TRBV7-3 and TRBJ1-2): GAGVSQTPSNKVTEKGKYVELRCDPISGHTALYWYRQSLGQGPEFLIYFQGTGAADDSGLPNDRFFAVRPEGSVSTLKIQRTERGDSAVYLCASSPTGTNYGYTFGSGTRLTVV.

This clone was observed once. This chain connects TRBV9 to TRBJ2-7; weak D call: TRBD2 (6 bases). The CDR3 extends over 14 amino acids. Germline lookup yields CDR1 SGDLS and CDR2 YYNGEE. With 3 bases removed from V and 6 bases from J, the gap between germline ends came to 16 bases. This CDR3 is CASSASGPGSEQYF. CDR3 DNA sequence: TGTGCCAGCAGCGCAAGCGGGCCCGGGAGCGAGCAGTACTTC.

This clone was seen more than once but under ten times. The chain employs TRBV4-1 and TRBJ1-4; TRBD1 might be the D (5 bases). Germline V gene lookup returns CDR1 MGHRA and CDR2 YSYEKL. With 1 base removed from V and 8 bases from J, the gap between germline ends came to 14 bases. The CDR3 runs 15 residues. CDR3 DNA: TGCGCCAGCAGCCAAGTGGGACTAAACAGGGAAAAACTGTTTTTT. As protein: CASSQVGLNREKLFF.

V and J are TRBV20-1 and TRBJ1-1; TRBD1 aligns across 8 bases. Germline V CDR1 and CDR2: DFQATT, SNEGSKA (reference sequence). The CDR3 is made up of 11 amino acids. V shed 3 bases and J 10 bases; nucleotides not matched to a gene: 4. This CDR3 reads CSASQGAVAFF. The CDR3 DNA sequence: TGCAGTGCTAGCCAGGGGGCCGTAGCTTTCTTT.